The subject of this entry is one T cell receptor (beta chain). Its antigen is currently unknown. The protocol was immunoSEQ multiplex PCR, while the TCRdb copy is restricted to in-frame clones and leaves out a portion. This sample has 60,000 to 75,000 clones, with around 80% found just once. The V gene's germline CDR1 is MGHRA and CDR2 YSYEKL. This CDR3 contains 15 residues. The V end lost 4 bases, the J end lost 7 bases, and 17 bases lay between the germline ends. This specimen comes from a study of a mutant IDH1 vaccine in newly diagnosed glioma. Overall study context: Of treated patients, approximately 60% were men and approximately 40% women, averaging 40.4 years. Every participant had undergone radiotherapy, temozolomide, or both before, and most underwent both. The study's findings and limits: Whatever changes occurred in top peripheral T cell clonotypes seemed unrelated to pseudoprogression.

The time point here: baseline, week 1 (first vaccination visit). Treatment in this sample: pre-vaccination baseline after standard-of-care therapy. The study enrolled donors with new WHO grade 3 or 4 IDH1-mutant, ATRX-lost astrocytomas. The origin of this receptor is a woman under 30 with glioma. Some clones in this sample may be carry-over from other donors' samples. V is TRBV4-1 and J is TRBJ2-1; D may correspond to TRBD1 or TRBD2 (5 bases each). The sample was peripheral blood mononuclear cells (PBMCs), taken from a glioma patient treated with radiotherapy, temozolomide or both. The CDR3 nucleotides read TGCGCCAGCAGCCTAAGGGACCGAAATCCGAATGAGCAGTTCTTC. It encodes CASSLRDRNPNEQFF.